This TCR beta chain was identified during a study of siplizumab effects on memory and regulatory T cells. Study findings and constraints: Alloreactive CD4+ clones that could be mapped were on average around 70% Treg-derived with siplizumab, against less than 30% in controls.

Germline assignment: CDR1 MDHEN and CDR2 SYDVKM. CDR3 length equals 16 residues. J was trimmed by 8 bases and V by 2 bases; bases with no gene match: 12. This clone was seen once. Its target is unknown. Sequencing used immunoSEQ multiplex PCR; TCRdb keeps in-frame clones, though not all of them. The sample lists around 95,000 clones; about 94% were seen once. The sample was non-Treg CD4+ T cells sorted from blood. The TCR was taken from a human donor in good health. The V gene is TRBV28, the J gene TRBJ1-2; 9 nucleotides agree with TRBD1. CDR3 amino acids: CASSLRGPGQGLGYTF. CDR3 DNA sequence: TGTGCCAGCAGTTTACGGGGGCCGGGACAGGGACTCGGCTACACCTTC.